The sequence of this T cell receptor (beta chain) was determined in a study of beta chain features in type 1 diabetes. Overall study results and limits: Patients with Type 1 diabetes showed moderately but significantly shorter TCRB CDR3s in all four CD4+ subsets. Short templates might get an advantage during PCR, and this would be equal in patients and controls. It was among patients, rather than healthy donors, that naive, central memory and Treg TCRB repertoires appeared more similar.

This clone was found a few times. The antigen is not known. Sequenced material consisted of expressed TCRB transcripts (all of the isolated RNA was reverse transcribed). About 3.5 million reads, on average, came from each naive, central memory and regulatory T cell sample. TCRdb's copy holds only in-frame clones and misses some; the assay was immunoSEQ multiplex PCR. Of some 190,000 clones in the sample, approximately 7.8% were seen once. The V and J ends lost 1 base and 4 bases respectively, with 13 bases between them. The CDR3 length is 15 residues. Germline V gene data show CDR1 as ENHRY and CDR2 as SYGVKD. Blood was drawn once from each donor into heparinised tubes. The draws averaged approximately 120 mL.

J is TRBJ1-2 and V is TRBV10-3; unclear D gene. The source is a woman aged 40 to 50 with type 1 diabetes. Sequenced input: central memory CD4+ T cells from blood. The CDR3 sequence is CAISELVSQIYGYTF. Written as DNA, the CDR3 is TGTGCCATCAGTGAGTTAGTAAGCCAAATCTATGGCTACACCTTC.